This T cell receptor (beta chain) was recovered during a study of T-cell reconstitution after alpha-beta-depleted transplantation in children. Study-level findings and limits: The authors attributed T-cell counts and diversity one year after transplant mostly to newly produced T cells. Elevated TCRbeta diversity at day 60 was traced, in some patients, to surviving recipient T cells and thymic progenitors. Alpha-beta T cells about two months after transplant reportedly derived from several hundred expanded graft clones.

J was trimmed by 2 bases and V by 3 bases; bases with no gene match: 3. Germline CDR1 is SGHVS and CDR2 is FQNEAQ. This CDR3 contains 15 residues. As it was prepared, the TCRbeta library received unique molecular identifiers. TCRdb reprocessed the PCR reads with MiXCR, giving one entry per CDR3 protein. The sample holds tens of thousands of distinct CDR3 sequences, 44% seen once. This clonotype was picked up many times. Its matching antigen is unknown. The specimen comprised PBMCs, mostly from graft donor cells, sampled 360 days after TCRalphabeta/CD19-depleted stem cell transplant. The chain is built from TRBV7-8 and TRBJ2-1, with TRBD1 matching 8 bases. This TCR came from a male patient younger than 18 who had a stem cell transplant for acute lymphoblastic leukemia, so the T cells may come from the graft donor. The CDR3 DNA reads as TGTGCCAGCAGCTTGTGGACAGGGACCTACAATGAGCAGTTCTTC. It codes for CASSLWTGTYNEQFF.